The 10 T cell receptor beta chains listed next were all sequenced from one sample in a study of blood T cell repertoires in COVID-19. The protocol was immunoSEQ multiplex PCR, while the TCRdb copy is restricted to in-frame clones and leaves out a portion. The repertoire includes 60,000 or so clones, roughly 87% of them detected once, and 9.5% to 13% sits in the top ten. Sequencing was performed on peripheral blood. These receptors all stem from a human donor with acute or convalescent COVID-19. The donor label of this sample is uncertain.

The chain has TRBV28 and TRBJ2-3; TRBD1 might be the D (5 bases). The germline V and J ends were trimmed by 7 bases and 0 bases, with 14 bases remaining between them. The CDR3 is 15 amino acids. Germline CDR1 MDHEN, CDR2 SYDVKM. The CDR3 loop reads CASKVTGRSTDTQYF. The CDR3 nucleotides read TGTGCCAGCAAGGTAACAGGCAGGAGCACAGATACGCAGTATTTT. Combining the CDR3 with reference TRBV28 and TRBJ2-3 gives the whole variable domain DVKVTQSSRYLVKRTGEKVFLECVQDMDHENMFWYRQDPGLGLRLIYFSYDVKMKEKGDIPEGYSVSREKKERFSLILESASTNQTSMYLCASKVTGRSTDTQYFGPGTRLTVL.

This chain links TRBV5-1 with TRBJ2-4, with 8 positions matching TRBD2. The germline V gene encodes CDR1 SGHRS and CDR2 YFSETQ. The CDR3 covers 14 residues. Trimming took 1 base from V and 3 from J; bases not matched to a gene: 0. CDR3 coding DNA: TGCGCCAGCAGCTTGACTAGCGGCAAAAACATTCAGTACTTC. This translates into CASSLTSGKNIQYF.

The chain recombines TRBV18 with TRBJ1-2; 7 nucleotides match TRBD1. V was clipped by 3 bases and J by 0 bases; unmatched bases: 4. The germline V gene has CDR1 KGHSH and CDR2 LQKENI. CDR3 size: 15 residues. The CDR3 here is CASSPVGQTNYGYTF. Written as DNA, the CDR3 is TGTGCCAGCTCACCCGTGGGACAGACTAACTATGGCTACACCTTC.

Only a few counts were recorded for this clone. The chain uses TRBV5-1 and TRBJ2-7; 11 bases map to TRBD2. The CDR3 covers 18 residues. CDR1 SGHRS and CDR2 YFSETQ come from the germline V gene. The trim removed 1 base at V and 4 bases at J, leaving 13 bases unmatched. CDR3 sequence (DNA): TGCGCCAGCAGCTTGTACGGTGGTCGTAGCGGGAGGGCGTACGAGCAGTACTTC. As protein: CASSLYGGRSGRAYEQYF.

This clone was found once. A junction end diverges from the germline sequence, so it may reflect a read error. The rearrangement links TRBV5-6 to TRBJ2-7; 7 positions agree with TRBD1. The germline gives CDR1 SGHDT, CDR2 YYEEEE. This CDR3 comprises 13 residues. The chain's CDR3 is CASRLGQTYEQYF. The CDR3 region has the DNA TGTGCCAGCAGGTTGGGACAGACCTACGAGCAGTACTTC.

This clone was picked up one time. This chain links TRBV7-2 with TRBJ1-5; D unclear. CDR1 is SGHTA, CDR2 FQGNSA, per germline. Trimming pared 0 bases from V and 3 bases from J, leaving 12 bases between. The CDR3 spans 16 residues. The CDR3 nucleotides read TGTGCCAGCAGCTTAGCGCGTCATGAGCTCAATCAGCCCCAGCATTTT. Its protein product is CASSLARHELNQPQHF.

The chain combines TRBV5-1 with TRBJ2-3; 8 positions agree with TRBD1. CDR1 is SGHRS and CDR2 is YFSETQ in the germline V gene. The CDR3 is 16 residues long. The J segment lost 1 base and the V segment lost 4 bases, leaving 8 bases of the junction unmatched. The CDR3 DNA follows: TGCGCCAGCAGCCTAGGACAGGGAGGCGGCACAGATACGCAGTATTTT. Protein product: CASSLGQGGGTDTQYF.

The chain combines TRBV5-4 with TRBJ2-7; TRBD1 is a possible D gene (5 bases). V was cut by 4 bases and J by 0 bases, with 14 bases left in between. Germline V gives CDR1 SGHNT, CDR2 YYREEE (reference sequence). The CDR3 consists of 15 residues. CDR3 in amino acids: CASSQGHRSSYEQYF. The CDR3, as DNA: TGTGCCAGCAGCCAAGGACACCGGAGCTCCTACGAGCAGTACTTC.

The CDR3 loop is CASSLEPAGGNTDTQYF. The CDR3 region has the DNA TGTGCCAGCAGCTTAGAACCAGCGGGAGGGAACACAGATACGCAGTATTTT. The rearrangement links TRBV7-8 to TRBJ2-3; 10 bases are shared with TRBD2. The germline V gene has CDR1 SGHVS and CDR2 FQNEAQ. The CDR3 consists of 17 residues. V shed 1 base and J 2 bases; nucleotides not matched to a gene: 6.

The chain employs TRBV6-4 and TRBJ1-4; D ambiguous. This CDR3 is 16 amino acids long. V was cut by 2 bases and J by 3 bases, with 13 bases left in between. Germline-derived CDR1 and CDR2 are MRHNA and SNTAGT. CDR3 nucleotide sequence: TGTGCCAGCAGTGACGGCGCAGGCAGCCCTAATGAAAAACTGTTTTTT. This codes for CASSDGAGSPNEKLFF.